These 7 T cell receptor beta chains came from one sample sequenced in a study of spatial heterogeneity in lung cancer. Time point given: sample taken at primary tumor resection. Whole RNA from tumor, nontumor lung or frozen PBMC was sequenced unsorted. TCRdb reprocessed the 5' RACE reads with MiXCR, giving one entry per CDR3 protein. The sample contains about 3,000 distinct CDR3 sequences, 25% to 40% of which appear only once. The sequences come from PBMCs, collected at surgery. The receptors here all came from a male donor with early-stage non-small cell lung cancer.

This clonotype was observed many times. This chain joins TRBV14 and TRBJ1-4; perhaps TRBD1 as D (5 bases). The ends were cut back, 1 base at V and 7 bases at J, with 13 bases in the middle. The CDR3 sequence is 15 residues long. Germline-derived CDR1 and CDR2 are SGHDN and FVKESK. This chain's CDR3 is CASSQGGTFTEKLFF. In nucleotides, the CDR3 is TGTGCCAGCAGCCAAGGGGGCACCTTTACTGAAAAACTGTTTTTT.

This clonotype is medium-sized within its sample. The V and J genes are TRBV29-1 and TRBJ1-1; D possibly corresponds to TRBD1 (6 bases). CDR3 length: 13 amino acids. CDR1 and CDR2 from the germline V gene are SQVTM and ANQGSEA. Trimming took off 8 bases at V and 10 bases at J, with 23 bases between the two ends. The CDR3 protein is CSSGDAGEGSAFF. CDR3 in DNA: TGCAGCTCGGGCGATGCAGGGGAGGGCTCAGCTTTCTTT.

This clonotype has a count of ten or more. The chain carries TRBV6-4 and TRBJ2-5, with TRBD2 matching over 9 bases. CDR3 length: 16 residues. Per the germline V gene, CDR1 is MRHNA and CDR2 is SNTAGT. V was pared by 0 bases and J by 4 bases, with 6 bases of the junction left unmatched. The CDR3 DNA reads as TGTGCCAGCAGTGACTCAGCTAGCGGGATTACAGAGACCCAGTACTTC. It codes for CASSDSASGITETQYF.

The V gene is TRBV28, the J gene TRBJ1-1, with D possibly matching TRBD1 (5 bases). The germline V gene has CDR1 MDHEN and CDR2 SYDVKM. Trimming removed 5 bases from V and 0 bases from J, with 13 bases in between. The CDR3 covers 15 residues. CDR3 protein: CASSVGVSMNTEAFF. The CDR3 DNA is TGTGCCAGCAGTGTAGGGGTCTCCATGAACACTGAAGCTTTCTTT. Based on the CDR3 plus reference TRBV28 and TRBJ1-1, the full variable domain is DVKVTQSSRYLVKRTGEKVFLECVQDMDHENMFWYRQDPGLGLRLIYFSYDVKMKEKGDIPEGYSVSREKKERFSLILESASTNQTSMYLCASSVGVSMNTEAFFGQGTRLTVV.

This clonotype was observed many times. The V and J genes are TRBV19 and TRBJ2-7; D remains unclear. Germline-derived CDR1 and CDR2 are LNHDA and SQIVND (reference sequence). The CDR3 sequence is 13 residues long. V was trimmed by 5 bases and J by 5 bases, leaving 13 bases between them. The CDR3 sequence: CASSLLLRDEQYF. The CDR3 region has the DNA TGTGCCAGTAGTCTCCTCCTGCGCGACGAGCAGTACTTC. Using reference TRBV19 and TRBJ2-7 for the parts outside the CDR3, the full variable domain is DGGITQSPKYLFRKEGQNVTLSCEQNLNHDAMYWYRQDPGQGLRLIYYSQIVNDFQKGDIAEGYSVSREKKESFPLTVTSAQKNPTAFYLCASSLLLRDEQYFGPGTRLTVT.

This clonotype was observed a handful of times. This rearrangement joins TRBV5-4 to TRBJ1-2; D possibly corresponds to TRBD1 (5 bases). V shed 1 base and J shed 4 bases, with 11 bases lying between them. The length of the CDR3 is 14 residues. Germline V gives CDR1 SGHNT, CDR2 YYREEE (reference sequence). The CDR3 sequence: CASSLSGITYGYTF. The DNA of the CDR3 is TGTGCCAGCAGCTTGTCAGGGATTACCTATGGCTACACCTTC.

Only a few counts were recorded for this clonotype. The chain carries TRBV10-3 and TRBJ2-2; 7 bases align to TRBD1. This CDR3 has 16 residues. The J segment lost 3 bases and the V segment lost 7 bases, leaving 11 bases of the junction unmatched. Germline V gene sequence: CDR1 ENHRY, CDR2 SYGVKD. CDR3 bases: TGTGCCATCACTTCTAAGGGGACAGTAGACACCGGGGAGCTGTTTTTT. It encodes CAITSKGTVDTGELFF.